This T cell receptor (beta chain) came from a study of early T cells in non-severe SARS-CoV-2 infection. Study outcomes and limitations: The matching step, a VDJdb search, favored anti-spike CD8 responses and missed private and CD4 specificities.

Attached unique molecular identifiers marked individual cDNA molecules. TCRdb reprocessed the 5' RACE reads via MiXCR and lists one record per CDR3 protein. The sample shows nearly 90,000 distinct CDR3 sequences, approximately 15% of them seen only once. With respect to this clonotype: The antigen is undetermined.

Trimming took 3 bases from V and 5 from J, leaving 14 bases between them. The CDR3 spans 14 residues. CDR1 and CDR2 (germline): SGHDN, FVKESK. Sequenced sample: whole blood. The rearrangement joins TRBV14 to TRBJ2-7; TRBD2 is a possible D gene (6 bases). This receptor was obtained from an adult who was a healthcare worker with PCR-confirmed SARS-CoV-2 infection or an uninfected control (not recorded which). CDR3 bases: TGTGCCAGCAGCCAGCAGCTGGGACTGGACGAGCAGTACTTC. Translating gives CASSQQLGLDEQYF.